The sequence of this T cell receptor (beta chain) was determined in a study of blood T cells in healthy people across ages. Study in general: Template-switching capture recovered about one barcoded beta molecule per two T cells. Notes on the study in general: Changes in expanded clonotypes were possibly confounded, as the CMV status of donors was unknown.

There were healthy Caucasian individuals from Russia, aged roughly 6 to 95, serving as donors. Around 9 milliliters of peripheral blood were drawn from each donor into EDTA-treated tubes. In regard to this clonotype: Its antigen remains unidentified.

CDR3 size: 14 residues. CDR1 and CDR2 from the germline V gene are ENHRY and SYGVKD. Trimming pared 2 bases from V and 5 bases from J, leaving 12 bases between. Together with a sample-barcoded 5' primer, a J-beta primer mix was included in a second PCR lasting about 6 to 11 cycles. TCRdb independently ran MiXCR on the 5' RACE reads; one entry per CDR3 protein. This sample has approximately 800,000 distinct CDR3 sequences, with roughly 34% found just once. Sequencing was carried out using blood. This clonotype was sampled from a man in his late teens or twenties in good health. This rearrangement joins TRBV10-3 to TRBJ2-5; possible D gene TRBD2, 5 bases. The CDR3 is CAISENSPGETQYF. The CDR3 nucleotides are TGTGCCATCAGTGAGAACTCTCCGGGGGAGACCCAGTACTTC.